The 27 T cell receptor beta chains below all came from one sample that was sequenced in a study of Ad26.COV2.S vaccination and SARS-CoV-2 variants (dated by TCRdb to the early 2020s). Per the publication, the treatment or condition label means: some 20 received Ad26.COV2.S at low or high dose, single or two shots; roughly five received placebo; per-sample allocation not given. For vaccine and placebo recipients, the sequenced repertoires came from samples collected on day 63 after the first injection. Library preparation was by the immunoSEQ multiplex PCR assay. Not all clones reach the TCRdb copy of this immuneACCESS table, which keeps in-frame sequences only. Checked studies attribute under half of the gap to unresolved V genes and leave the rest unexplained. This sample gives approximately 250,000 clones in total; around 85% of them show up just once. The top ten constitute just under 3% of the sample.

Sequencing was performed on peripheral blood, taken in a trial of Ad26.COV2.S vaccine versus placebo. The origin of the receptors is a person between 18 and 65 years old who received the Ad26.COV2.S COVID-19 vaccine or a placebo.

This clone occurred once. The rearrangement uses TRBV10-3 and TRBJ2-7; the D gene is possibly TRBD1 (6 bases). V was cut by 6 bases and J by 4 bases, with 10 bases left in between. Germline CDR1 reads ENHRY; CDR2 reads SYGVKD. The CDR3 length is 12 residues. For the CDR3, the DNA is TGTGCCATCAGGGAAACAGGGTACGAGCAGTACTTC. It translates to CAIRETGYEQYF.

The chain has TRBV6-5 and TRBJ1-3, with no clear D. CDR3 length equals 14 residues. The V and J ends lost 0 bases and 4 bases respectively, with 7 bases between them. Looked up from germline, CDR1 is MNHEY and CDR2 is SVGAGI. CDR3 sequence reads: CASSYSMGGNTIYF. DNA for the CDR3: TGTGCCAGCAGTTACTCGATGGGGGGAAACACCATATATTTT.

The chain is built from TRBV18 and TRBJ1-1; D is ambiguous. The germline V gene encodes CDR1 KGHSH and CDR2 LQKENI. This CDR3 contains 15 residues. V was trimmed by 3 bases and J by 0 bases, leaving 11 bases between them. CDR3 loop: CASSPYGLMNTEAFF. In DNA form, the CDR3 reads TGTGCCAGCTCACCGTACGGGCTAATGAACACTGAAGCTTTCTTT.

The chain carries TRBV15 and TRBJ2-7; D unclear. Trimming removed 0 bases at V and 1 base at J, with 10 bases between. Germline CDR1 LNHNV, CDR2 YYDKDF (reference sequence). CDR3 length: 15 residues. CDR3 region: CATSRDRYSSYEQYF. Here the CDR3 DNA reads TGTGCCACCAGCAGAGATCGATACAGTTCCTACGAGCAGTACTTC.

J is TRBJ1-4 and V is TRBV24-1; unclear D gene. Per germline, CDR1 KGHDR and CDR2 SFDVKD. Trimming removed 3 bases from V and 3 bases from J, with 16 bases in between. The CDR3 length is 17 residues. CDR3 in amino acids: CATSDGQDAAANEKLFF. DNA of the CDR3: TGTGCCACCAGTGATGGGCAGGACGCTGCGGCTAATGAAAAACTGTTTTTT.

The V and J genes are TRBV27 and TRBJ1-6; weak D call: TRBD1 (5 bases). Per the germline V gene, CDR1 is MNHEY and CDR2 is SMNVEV (reference sequence). The V end lost 6 bases, the J end lost 1 base, and 10 bases lay between the germline ends. The CDR3 extends over 15 amino acids. The CDR3 protein is CASRPGGSYNSPLHF. The CDR3 coding sequence is TGTGCCAGCAGACCGGGGGGGTCCTATAATTCACCCCTCCACTTT.

This chain connects TRBV19 to TRBJ1-5, with 9 bases matching TRBD1. The CDR3 is 15 residues long. The germline gives CDR1 LNHDA, CDR2 SQIVND (reference sequence). V lost 7 bases, J lost 4 bases, and 8 bases stayed unmatched. CDR3 loop: CASTLDRGPNQPQHF. CDR3 DNA: TGTGCCAGTACCTTGGACAGGGGCCCAAATCAGCCCCAGCATTTT. The whole variable domain, remainder taken from reference TRBV19 and TRBJ1-5, is DGGITQSPKYLFRKEGQNVTLSCEQNLNHDAMYWYRQDPGQGLRLIYYSQIVNDFQKGDIAEGYSVSREKKESFPLTVTSAQKNPTAFYLCASTLDRGPNQPQHFGDGTRLSIL.

The rearrangement uses TRBV18 and TRBJ2-3; D is tentatively TRBD1 or TRBD2 (5 bases each). V shed 2 bases and J shed 0 bases, with 15 bases lying between them. The CDR3 is made up of 17 amino acids. The germline V gene encodes CDR1 KGHSH and CDR2 LQKENI. The CDR3 loop reads CASSPTGLGRSTDTQYF. Written as DNA, the CDR3 is TGTGCCAGCTCACCAACGGGGCTCGGCAGGAGCACAGATACGCAGTATTTT.

V usage is TRBV10-3 and J usage is TRBJ2-1, with 9 bases fitting TRBD2. The CDR3 runs to 16 residues. From germline, CDR1 is ENHRY and CDR2 SYGVKD. V was pared by 0 bases and J by 7 bases, with 7 bases of the junction left unmatched. The CDR3 reads CAISESNLAGKNEQFF. The CDR3 DNA sequence: TGTGCCATCAGTGAGTCGAACCTAGCGGGAAAGAATGAGCAGTTCTTC.

The chain couples TRBV15 to TRBJ2-1; D is possibly TRBD1 (8 bases). In germline, CDR1 is LNHNV, CDR2 YYDKDF (reference sequence). Trimming shortened V by 2 bases and J by 7 bases, and 15 bases separated the two germline ends. This CDR3 has 15 amino acids. CDR3 loop: CATSRRTGRANEQFF. The CDR3 nucleotides are TGTGCCACCAGCAGACGGACAGGGAGGGCAAATGAGCAGTTCTTC. Drawing the rest from reference TRBV15 and TRBJ2-1, the complete variable domain is DAMVIQNPRYQVTQFGKPVTLSCSQTLNHNVMYWYQQKSSQAPKLLFHYYDKDFNNEADTPDNFQSRRPNTSFCFLDIRSPGLGDTAMYLCATSRRTGRANEQFFGPGTRLTVL.

The chain is built from TRBV9 and TRBJ1-6; D call uncertain. Trimming cost V 3 bases and J 0 bases, with 4 bases left between them. Looked up from germline, CDR1 is SGDLS and CDR2 is YYNGEE. The CDR3 runs 14 residues. CDR3 protein: CASSDGSYNSPLHF. Here the CDR3 DNA reads TGTGCCAGCAGCGACGGCTCCTATAATTCACCCCTCCACTTT.

This chain connects TRBV6-5 to TRBJ1-6; no definite D call. The CDR3 is 14 amino acids. The ends were cut back, 8 bases at V and 4 bases at J, with 12 bases in the middle. The germline gives CDR1 MNHEY, CDR2 SVGAGI. The CDR3 here is CASLEKPYNSPLHF. The CDR3 DNA is TGTGCCAGCTTAGAAAAGCCGTATAATTCACCCCTCCACTTT.

This clone has only one observation. The V gene is TRBV5-8, the J gene TRBJ2-2; D possibly corresponds to TRBD2 (6 bases). The CDR3 is 15 amino acids. V was pared by 1 base and J by 8 bases, with 15 bases between. Germline V gene lookup returns CDR1 SGHTS and CDR2 YDEGEE. This CDR3 is CASSLRGTATGELFF. The CDR3 coding sequence is TGTGCCAGCAGCTTGCGGGGGACCGCGACGGGGGAGCTGTTTTTT.

The chain links TRBV19 to TRBJ2-3; 10 bases fit TRBD1. After removal of 4 bases from V and 4 bases from J, the junction contained 2 bases not matched to a gene. The CDR3 is 14 residues long. Germline assignment: CDR1 LNHDA and CDR2 SQIVND (reference sequence). The CDR3 protein is CASSKGQGADTQYF. CDR3 in DNA: TGTGCCAGTAGTAAAGGACAGGGGGCAGATACGCAGTATTTT.

The chain has TRBV5-1 and TRBJ2-3, with unresolved D. The ends were cut back, 1 base at V and 1 base at J, with 16 bases in the middle. The germline V gene has CDR1 SGHRS and CDR2 YFSETQ. The CDR3 has 17 amino acids. CDR3 nucleotide sequence: TGCGCCAGCAGCTTGAAGGGCCTCAACCAGGGCACAGATACGCAGTATTTT. It encodes CASSLKGLNQGTDTQYF.

This clone occurred once. J is TRBJ2-1 and V is TRBV19, with 9 bases that match TRBD1. J lost 7 bases, V lost 7 bases, and 14 bases had no gene match. This CDR3 is 16 amino acids long. The germline V gene encodes CDR1 LNHDA and CDR2 SQIVND (reference sequence). CDR3 loop: CASTRSGTGKINEQFF. The CDR3 nucleotides read TGTGCCAGTACGAGATCCGGGACAGGGAAGATTAATGAGCAGTTCTTC.

This clone is a singleton in its sample. The chain joins TRBV30 to TRBJ2-7, with D possibly matching TRBD2 (6 bases). Per germline, CDR1 GTSNPN and CDR2 SVGIG (reference sequence). V was cut by 1 base and J by 2 bases, with 12 bases left in between. This CDR3 is built from 14 residues. DNA of the CDR3: TGTGCCTGGAGTGCACGGGGGAGAACCTACGAGCAGTACTTC. Its translation: CAWSARGRTYEQYF.

The V and J genes are TRBV7-9 and TRBJ2-1, with 10 bases identical to TRBD2. This CDR3 region has 16 residues. Germline V gene lookup returns CDR1 SEHNR and CDR2 FQNEAQ (reference sequence). J was trimmed by 10 bases and V by 4 bases; bases with no gene match: 13. The CDR3 nucleotides are TGTGCCAGCAGCTGGGTTCCGGGACTAGCGCCCGTAGAGCAGTTCTTC. This gives the protein CASSWVPGLAPVEQFF. Full variable domain (remainder filled in from reference TRBV7-9 and TRBJ2-1): DTGVSQNPRHKITKRGQNVTFRCDPISEHNRLYWYRQTLGQGPEFLTYFQNEAQLEKSRLLSDRFSAERPKGSFSTLEIQRTEQGDSAMYLCASSWVPGLAPVEQFFGPGTRLTVL.

A note on this clone: The same CDR3 can be traced to other DNA sequences in this sample. J is TRBJ1-2 and V is TRBV12-3 or TRBV12-4, with unresolved D. This CDR3 spans 13 amino acids. The V end lost 5 bases, the J end lost 0 bases, and 7 bases lay between the germline ends. Written as DNA, the CDR3 is TGTGCCAGCAGTCTACGGGCTAACTATGGCTACACCTTC. Translated: CASSLRANYGYTF.

CDR3 DNA: TGTGCCAGCAGCTTAGCGGGGGCGACGGGCGGCTACACCTTC. This translates into CASSLAGATGGYTF. This chain joins TRBV7-9 and TRBJ1-2; perhaps TRBD1 as D (6 bases). There are 14 residues in the CDR3. The germline CDR1 and CDR2 sequences are SEHNR and FQNEAQ (reference sequence). The V end lost 0 bases, the J end lost 8 bases, and 13 bases lay between the germline ends.

The chain recombines TRBV7-9 with TRBJ2-5; TRBD1 might be the D (6 bases). V shed 2 bases and J shed 4 bases, with 23 bases lying between them. The CDR3 is 18 residues long. Per germline, CDR1 SEHNR and CDR2 FQNEAQ (reference sequence). CDR3 region: CASSLTPLRGWVGETQYF. The CDR3 DNA is TGTGCCAGCAGCTTAACCCCCCTCAGGGGATGGGTGGGAGAGACCCAGTACTTC.

V is TRBV7-2 and J is TRBJ2-5; D possibly corresponds to TRBD2 (5 bases). CDR1 and CDR2 from the germline V gene are SGHTA and FQGNSA. V was pared by 2 bases and J by 4 bases, with 14 bases between. The CDR3 is 15 residues long. CDR3 residues: CASSLYVGVTETQYF. For the CDR3, the DNA is TGTGCCAGCAGCTTATATGTGGGAGTCACAGAGACCCAGTACTTC.

This sequence joins TRBV6-2 or TRBV6-3 and TRBJ2-7; 7 nucleotides line up with TRBD1. V gave up 2 bases and J gave up 7 bases; unmatched junction bases: 8. The germline V gene encodes CDR1 MNHEY and CDR2 SVGEGT. The CDR3 length is 14 residues. In DNA form, the CDR3 reads TGTGCCAGCAGTTACATCTCACAGGGGCAAGAGCAGTACTTC. Its protein is CASSYISQGQEQYF.

The chain combines TRBV11-2 with TRBJ2-2; D perhaps matches TRBD1 (5 bases). V lost 3 bases to trimming and J lost 4 bases, with 15 bases between them. The CDR3 totals 16 residues. The germline V gene has CDR1 SGHAT and CDR2 FQNNGV. CDR3 region: CASSFVEGVVTGELFF. The CDR3 nucleotides are TGTGCCAGCAGCTTCGTAGAAGGGGTGGTCACCGGGGAGCTGTTTTTT.

The genes are TRBV11-1 and TRBJ2-7; TRBD2 matches at 9 bases. Germline V lookup: CDR1 SGHAT, CDR2 FQDESV (reference sequence). The CDR3 is made up of 15 amino acids. V lost 2 bases, J lost 2 bases, and 4 bases stayed unmatched. The CDR3 DNA reads as TGTGCCAGCAGCTTATTAGCGGGGGATACCTACGAGCAGTACTTC. Amino acid sequence: CASSLLAGDTYEQYF.

The chain has TRBV4-1 and TRBJ1-5, with D uncertain. From germline, CDR1 is MGHRA and CDR2 YSYEKL. Trimming removed 2 bases at V and 5 bases at J, with 16 bases between. This CDR3 spans 16 amino acids. The CDR3 sequence is CASSQWSGGGDQPQHF. The CDR3 bases are TGCGCCAGCAGCCAATGGTCGGGAGGTGGTGATCAGCCCCAGCATTTT.

V usage is TRBV5-6 and J usage is TRBJ1-1; tentatively, D is TRBD1 (6 bases). The CDR3 totals 14 residues. Between the trimmed V and J ends, which lost 1 base and 4 bases, there was a span of 11 bases. Per germline, CDR1 SGHDT and CDR2 YYEEEE. CDR3 sequence (DNA): TGTGCCAGCAGCTTGAGGGGGTCTAGCACTGAAGCTTTCTTT. It encodes CASSLRGSSTEAFF. The whole variable domain, filled in from reference TRBV5-6 and TRBJ1-1, reads DAGVTQSPTHLIKTRGQQVTLRCSPKSGHDTVSWYQQALGQGPQFIFQYYEEEERQRGNFPDRFSGHQFPNYSSELNVNALLLGDSALYLCASSLRGSSTEAFFGQGTRLTVV.